What follows describes a single T cell receptor (beta chain). Its antigen is unidentified. Assay version v3.0 of immunoSEQ was used, and it was run at survey level. The repertoire was sequenced with immunoSEQ multiplex PCR; TCRdb's copy has only in-frame clones and lacks some. The sample gives tens of thousands of clones, 82% of which show up once; around 6.1% is in the top ten. This record comes from a study of long-term antiretroviral therapy in people with HIV. Study-level points and caveats: ART-treated samples gained diversity yet remained below transplant donor controls.

The CDR3 consists of 11 residues. The germline V gene has CDR1 SGHRS and CDR2 YFSETQ. Deletions cut 5 bases from V and 3 bases from J, with 5 bases between. The sample consisted of unsorted PBMCs, taken 0.6 years after starting antiretroviral therapy. This clonotype originated in a man between 18 and 29 years old with HIV. The chain carries TRBV5-1 and TRBJ2-5; the D is unclear. The chain's CDR3 is CASSRKETQYF. DNA for the CDR3: TGCGCCAGCAGTCGAAAAGAGACCCAGTACTTC. The variable domain in full, completed from reference TRBV5-1 and TRBJ2-5, reads KAGVTQTPRYLIKTRGQQVTLSCSPISGHRSVSWYQQTPGQGLQFLFEYFSETQRNKGNFPGRFSGRQFSNSRSEMNVSTLELGDSALYLCASSRKETQYFGPGTRLLVL.